This T cell receptor beta chain was sequenced in a study of graft-versus-host responses after intestinal transplantation (TCRdb year 2021). With regard to the full study: Multivisceral, liver-intestinal, or isolated intestinal transplants were received by the recipients. Samples from a few later patients were sequenced in-house on an Illumina MiSeq with MiXCR processing rather than by the commercial service. A peak of at least 4% donor T cells among recipient peripheral blood mononuclear cells was the definition used for donor T cell macrochimerism. Every recipient was given anti-thymocyte globulin induction, then maintenance tacrolimus and steroids for 3 to 4 years. To identify alloreactive clones, pre-transplant mixed lymphocyte reaction products were sequenced and then compared with unstimulated pre-transplant donor and recipient T cells. The cohort enrolled approximately 24 intestinal transplant recipients including one retransplant, and a few patients lacking pretransplant specimens were excluded. Graft-versus-host and host-versus-graft alloreactive T cell clones were tracked in the graft, circulation and bone marrow after intestinal transplantation using bulk TCR-beta CDR3 sequencing. On the study overall, not on this receptor specifically: Early after transplant, peak levels of circulating GvH clones were found to be associated with declines in HvG clones. GvH clones were detected in recipient bone marrow, and some of these GvH clones were observed earlier in ileal mucosa or blood, consistent with an intestinal mucosal origin. In the allografts of patients with donor T cell macrochimerism, GvH to HvG T cell clonal ratios were high. The relatively low number and heterogeneity of intestinal transplant patients limited the conclusions.

This clone was counted a single time. Its antigen is still unknown. Base qualities are not recorded, but no much larger clone differs from it by a single base. To prepare the library, the immunoSEQ multiplex PCR assay was applied. For most patients, genomic DNA was isolated with the Qiagen DNeasy Blood and Tissue Kit and shipped frozen to Adaptive Biotechnologies for TCR sequencing. High-throughput TCR-beta CDR3 sequencing of genomic DNA from most patients was performed by Adaptive Biotechnologies. The published analysis was carried out like this. TCR sequencing data were retrieved from Adaptive's ImmunoSEQ software for 18 patients, whereas a few other patients were processed with MiXCR and VDJtools. To correct CD4 versus CD8 sorting errors, sequences present in both subsets at a frequency ratio below 5:1 were removed. CDR3 nucleotide sequences shared between donor and recipient were removed because the origin of such sequences could not be assigned. At least 2-fold expansion over unstimulated cells and a minimum CFSE-low frequency of 0.002% (template counts) or 0.001% (read counts) were required for clones to be classified as alloreactive. Clones detected in sequenced pre-transplant spleen, lymph node, or MLR CFSE-low populations of the donor or recipient were defined as mappable. Cumulative frequency of alloreactive clones was calculated as a percentage of all sequences weighted by copy number. What TCRdb holds here is the immuneACCESS table cut down to in-frame rearrangements. Part of the clones is not present; checked against another copy, under half of the missing clones reflect an unresolved V gene, and the others are unexplained. From that table come the V and J calls and clone size; the DNA was used to work out D and trimming. Here the sample has around 78,000 clones; 87% occur a single time. The ten biggest clones cover about 8% of the sample.

Trimming at the junction amounts to 2 bases on V and 9 bases on J, and the germline ends lie 11 bases apart. The CDR3 numbers 13 residues from cysteine through phenylalanine. Here the CDR3 DNA is all that survives: 39 bases in frame from base 1. As encoded in the germline V gene, CDR1 is MGHRA while CDR2 is YSYEKL. Per the publication, the time point label means: cells obtained before transplantation from donor or recipient. CD3+CD4+ and CD3+CD8+ populations were FACS-sorted from unstimulated pre-transplant donor and recipient cells taken from spleen or lymph nodes. This receptor was obtained from a human donor who was the organ donor for an intestinal transplant. This material consisted of unstimulated CD8+ T cells sorted from spleen or lymph node cells, taken before transplant. The rearranged chain carries TRBV4-1 and TRBJ2-1; the D segment could be TRBD2, given 6 matching bases. The CDR3 reads as follows: CASSQQGGTEQFF. The DNA is as follows: TGCGCCAGCAGCCAACAGGGAGGCACTGAGCAGTTCTTC.